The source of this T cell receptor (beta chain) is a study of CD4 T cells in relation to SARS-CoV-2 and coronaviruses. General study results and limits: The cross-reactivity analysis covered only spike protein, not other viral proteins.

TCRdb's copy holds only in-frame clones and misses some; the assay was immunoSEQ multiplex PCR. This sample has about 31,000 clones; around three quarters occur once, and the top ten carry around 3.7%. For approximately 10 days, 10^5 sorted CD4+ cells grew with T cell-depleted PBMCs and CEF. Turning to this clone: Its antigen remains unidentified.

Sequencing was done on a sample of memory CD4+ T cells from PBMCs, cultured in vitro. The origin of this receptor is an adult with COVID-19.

This CDR3 reads CASTEGLHTGELFF. CDR3 bases: TGTGCCAGCACGGAGGGACTACACACCGGGGAGCTGTTTTTT. V is TRBV6-5 and J is TRBJ2-2, with 7 bases identical to TRBD2. CDR3 size: 14 residues. The germline V gene has CDR1 MNHEY and CDR2 SVGAGI. Unmatched junction bases numbered 5, after V lost 7 bases and J lost 3 bases.